This T cell receptor beta chain was recovered during a study of control samples from healthy donors and cancer patients (dated by TCRdb to 2020 to 2021). With respect to this clone: Its binding antigen is unknown. Nothing much larger sits one base from this clone, and base qualities are not available.

The library was made by the immunoSEQ multiplex PCR assay. Sourced from immuneACCESS, this table was stored by TCRdb with only in-frame sequences that have V and J called. A share of the clones is absent; for the studies checked, an unresolved V gene accounts for under half, and the remainder has no known explanation. The sample records 260,000 or so clones, roughly 80% of which are singletons. The ten largest clones add up to 13% of the sample. The V end loses 0 bases and the J end loses 5 bases, and a stretch of 7 bases separates them. Taken from the germline V gene, the CDR1 and CDR2 loops are MGHRA and YSYEKL. Taken from cysteine to phenylalanine, the CDR3 has 14 residues. Only the CDR3 DNA is retained, 42 bases long and in frame from the first base.

The sequence was collected from a woman aged 60-70 years with lung cancer. The receptor chain draws on TRBV4-1 and TRBJ1-4; too little of a D gene remains to name it. Sequenced: PBMCs. The CDR3 protein is CASSQEQYNEKLFF. The DNA sequence is given as TGCGCCAGCAGCCAAGAACAGTACAATGAAAAACTGTTTTTT.